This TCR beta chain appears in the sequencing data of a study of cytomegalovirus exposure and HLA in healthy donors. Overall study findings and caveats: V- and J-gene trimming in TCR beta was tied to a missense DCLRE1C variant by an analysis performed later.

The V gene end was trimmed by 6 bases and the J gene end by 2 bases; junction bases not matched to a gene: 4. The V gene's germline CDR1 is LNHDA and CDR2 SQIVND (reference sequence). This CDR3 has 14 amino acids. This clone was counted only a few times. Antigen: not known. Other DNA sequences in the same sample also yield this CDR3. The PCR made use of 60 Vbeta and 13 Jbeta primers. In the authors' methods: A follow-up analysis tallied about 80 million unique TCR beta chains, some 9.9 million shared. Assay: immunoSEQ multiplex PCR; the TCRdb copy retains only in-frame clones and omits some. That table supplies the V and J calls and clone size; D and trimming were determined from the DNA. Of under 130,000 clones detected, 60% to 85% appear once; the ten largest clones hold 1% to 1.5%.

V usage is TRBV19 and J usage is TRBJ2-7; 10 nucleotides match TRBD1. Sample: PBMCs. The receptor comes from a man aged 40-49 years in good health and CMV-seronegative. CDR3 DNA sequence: TGTGCCAGTAGCTCCGGGACAGGGGCCTACGAGCAGTACTTC. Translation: CASSSGTGAYEQYF.